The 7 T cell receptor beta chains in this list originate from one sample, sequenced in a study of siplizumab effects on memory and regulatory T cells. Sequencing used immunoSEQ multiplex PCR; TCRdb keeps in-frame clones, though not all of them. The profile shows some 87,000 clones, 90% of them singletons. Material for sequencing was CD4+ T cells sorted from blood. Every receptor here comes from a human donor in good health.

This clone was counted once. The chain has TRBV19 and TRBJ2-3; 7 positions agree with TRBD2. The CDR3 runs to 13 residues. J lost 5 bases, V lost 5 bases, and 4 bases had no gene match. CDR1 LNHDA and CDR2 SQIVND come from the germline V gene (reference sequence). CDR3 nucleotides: TGTGCCAGTAGTTTCTTAGCGGGAGATACGCAGTATTTT. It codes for CASSFLAGDTQYF. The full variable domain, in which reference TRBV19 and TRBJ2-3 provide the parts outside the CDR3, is DGGITQSPKYLFRKEGQNVTLSCEQNLNHDAMYWYRQDPGQGLRLIYYSQIVNDFQKGDIAEGYSVSREKKESFPLTVTSAQKNPTAFYLCASSFLAGDTQYFGPGTRLTVL.

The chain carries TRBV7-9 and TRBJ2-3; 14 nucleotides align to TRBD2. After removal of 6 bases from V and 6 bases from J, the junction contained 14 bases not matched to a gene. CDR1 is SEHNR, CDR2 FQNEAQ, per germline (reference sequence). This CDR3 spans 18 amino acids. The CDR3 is CASSRGDPGLAGADTQYF. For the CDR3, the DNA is TGTGCCAGCAGTCGGGGGGACCCGGGACTAGCGGGAGCCGATACGCAGTATTTT.

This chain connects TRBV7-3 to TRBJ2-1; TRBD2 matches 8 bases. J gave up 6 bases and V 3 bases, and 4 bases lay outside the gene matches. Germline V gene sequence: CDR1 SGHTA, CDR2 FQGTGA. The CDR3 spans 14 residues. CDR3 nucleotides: TGTGCCAGCAGCTTTGGGACTAGACGCAATGAGCAGTTCTTC. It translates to CASSFGTRRNEQFF.

This CDR3 reads CASSRTSGNIQYF. In nucleotides, the CDR3 is TGCGCCAGCAGCCGGACTAGCGGAAACATTCAGTACTTC. The chain carries TRBV4-1 and TRBJ2-4; 10 nucleotides align to TRBD2. The CDR3 covers 13 residues. V was clipped by 4 bases and J by 6 bases; unmatched bases: 0. Germline-derived CDR1 and CDR2 are MGHRA and YSYEKL.

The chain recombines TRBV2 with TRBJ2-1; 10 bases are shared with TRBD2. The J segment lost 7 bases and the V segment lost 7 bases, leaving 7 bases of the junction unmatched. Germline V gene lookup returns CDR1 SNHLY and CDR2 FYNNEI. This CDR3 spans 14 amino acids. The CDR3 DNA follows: TGTGCCAGCACTGTCAAGCGGGAGGGTAATGAGCAGTTCTTC. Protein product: CASTVKREGNEQFF.

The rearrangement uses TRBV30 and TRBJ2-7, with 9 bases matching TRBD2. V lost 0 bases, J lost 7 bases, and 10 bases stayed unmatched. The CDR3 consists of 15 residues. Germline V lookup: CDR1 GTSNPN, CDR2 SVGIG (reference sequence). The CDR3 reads CAWSVRGRALVEQYF. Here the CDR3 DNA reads TGTGCCTGGAGTGTGCGCGGGAGGGCCTTAGTTGAGCAGTACTTC.

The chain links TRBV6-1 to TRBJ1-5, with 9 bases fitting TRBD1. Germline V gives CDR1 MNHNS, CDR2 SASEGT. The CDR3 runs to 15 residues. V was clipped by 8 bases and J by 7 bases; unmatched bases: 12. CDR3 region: CASDSPGTGFQPQHF. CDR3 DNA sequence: TGTGCCAGCGATTCCCCCGGGACAGGGTTCCAGCCCCAGCATTTT.